This T cell receptor (beta chain) was captured in a study of cytomegalovirus exposure and HLA in healthy donors. Overall study findings and caveats: Only CMV serostatus was available as immune exposure information.

The CDR3 is 13 amino acids. Germline values: CDR1 SQVTM, CDR2 ANQGSEA. Trimming removed 4 bases from V and 1 base from J, with 10 bases in between. Both 60 Vbeta primers and 13 Jbeta primers went into the PCR. Original analysis: Unique TCR beta chains totaled roughly 81 million in a later count, with around 10 million of them shared. Measured with immunoSEQ multiplex PCR; TCRdb has only the in-frame clones, and not every one. Clonal size and the V and J genes are those of that table, whereas D and trimming came from the DNA. Here the sample spans more than 85,000 clones, 80% being singletons. Details on this clone: What it recognizes is unknown.

The chain is built from TRBV29-1 and TRBJ1-2; D not certain. The clonotype comes from a man aged 25 to 40 in good health and CMV-seropositive. The specimen was PBMCs. The CDR3 loop reads CSVVFHSNYGYTF. CDR3 DNA: TGCAGCGTTGTCTTCCACAGTAACTATGGCTACACCTTC.